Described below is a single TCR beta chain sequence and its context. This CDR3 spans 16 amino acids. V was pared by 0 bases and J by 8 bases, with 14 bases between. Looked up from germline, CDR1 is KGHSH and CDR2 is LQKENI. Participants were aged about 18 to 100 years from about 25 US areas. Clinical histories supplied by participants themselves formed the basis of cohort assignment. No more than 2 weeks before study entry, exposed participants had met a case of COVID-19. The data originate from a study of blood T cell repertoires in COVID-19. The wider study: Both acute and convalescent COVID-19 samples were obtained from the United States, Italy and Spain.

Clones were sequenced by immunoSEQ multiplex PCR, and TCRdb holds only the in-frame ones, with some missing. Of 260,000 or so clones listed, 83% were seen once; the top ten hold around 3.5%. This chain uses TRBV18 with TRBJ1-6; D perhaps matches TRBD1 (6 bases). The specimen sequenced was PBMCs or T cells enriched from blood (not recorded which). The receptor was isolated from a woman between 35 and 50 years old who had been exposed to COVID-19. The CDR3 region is CASSPPGGLKDSPLHF. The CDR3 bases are TGTGCCAGCTCACCACCTGGGGGCCTTAAGGATTCACCCCTCCACTTT.